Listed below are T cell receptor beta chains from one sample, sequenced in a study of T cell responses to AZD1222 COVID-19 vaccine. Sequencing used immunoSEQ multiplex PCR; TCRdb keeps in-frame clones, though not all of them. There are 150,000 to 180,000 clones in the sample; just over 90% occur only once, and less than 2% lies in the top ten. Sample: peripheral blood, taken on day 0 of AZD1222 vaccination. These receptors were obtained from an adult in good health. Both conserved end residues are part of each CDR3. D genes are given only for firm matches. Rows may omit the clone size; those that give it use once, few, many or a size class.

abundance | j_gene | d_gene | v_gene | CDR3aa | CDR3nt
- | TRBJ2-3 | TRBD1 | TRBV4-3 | CASSQEFGTGTTDTQYF | TGCGCCAGCAGCCAAGAGTTCGGGACAGGTACTACAGATACGCAGTATTTT
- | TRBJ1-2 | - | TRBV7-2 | CASSLPGNYGYTF | TGTGCCAGCAGCTTACCGGGGAACTATGGCTACACCTTC
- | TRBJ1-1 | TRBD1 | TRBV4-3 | CASSQYGTANTEAFF | TGCGCCAGCAGCCAATACGGGACAGCCAACACTGAAGCTTTCTTT
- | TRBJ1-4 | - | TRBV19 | CASMSLGASEKLFF | TGTGCCAGTATGTCCCTCGGGGCGTCGGAAAAACTGTTTTTT
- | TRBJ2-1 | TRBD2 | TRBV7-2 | CASSLGGGRYNEQFF | TGTGCCAGCAGCCTCGGGGGGGGGCGATACAATGAGCAGTTCTTC
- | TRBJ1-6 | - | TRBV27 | CATMTGRSPLHF | TGTGCCACCATGACAGGAAGATCACCCCTCCACTTT
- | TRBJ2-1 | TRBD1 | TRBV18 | CASSQQGEYNEQFF | TGTGCCAGCTCACAGCAGGGGGAGTACAATGAGCAGTTCTTC
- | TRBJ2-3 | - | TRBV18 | CASSPDSSTDTQYF | TGTGCCAGCTCACCAGACAGTAGCACAGATACGCAGTATTTT
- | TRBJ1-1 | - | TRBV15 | CATSRSDRTEAFF | TGTGCCACCAGCAGATCCGACAGAACGGAAGCTTTCTTT
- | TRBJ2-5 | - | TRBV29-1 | CSVERESWETQYF | TGCAGCGTTGAGAGGGAAAGTTGGGAGACCCAGTACTTC
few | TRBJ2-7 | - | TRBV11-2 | CASSLAGSSYEQYF | TGTGCCAGCAGCTTGGCAGGGAGCTCCTACGAGCAGTACTTC
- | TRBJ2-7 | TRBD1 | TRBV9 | CASSVVLLRDREKYEQYF | TGTGCCAGCAGCGTAGTTCTTCTCCGGGACAGGGAAAAGTACGAGCAGTACTTC
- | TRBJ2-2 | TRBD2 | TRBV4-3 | CASSQDLSSGVNTGELFF | TGCGCCAGCAGCCAAGATCTTAGTAGCGGGGTTAACACCGGGGAGCTGTTTTTT
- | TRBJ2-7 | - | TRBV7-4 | CASSLHRYSYEQYF | TGTGCCAGCAGCTTACACCGATACTCCTACGAGCAGTACTTC
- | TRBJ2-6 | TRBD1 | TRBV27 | CASSYRGRAGANVLTF | TGTGCCAGCAGTTACAGGGGGCGCGCTGGGGCCAACGTCCTGACTTTC
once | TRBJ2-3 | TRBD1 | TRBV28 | CASSLLSAGGSDTQYF | TGTGCCAGCAGTTTACTTTCGGCAGGGGGTTCTGATACGCAGTATTTT
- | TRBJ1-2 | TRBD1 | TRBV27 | CASSLKGPTGVKWGYTF | TGTGCCAGCAGTTTAAAGGGGCCGACAGGGGTGAAGTGGGGCTACACCTTC
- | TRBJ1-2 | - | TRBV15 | CATSRDGERFYGYTF | TGTGCCACCAGCAGAGATGGGGAACGTTTCTATGGCTACACCTTC
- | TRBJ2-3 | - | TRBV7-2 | CASSSSPGDTQYF | TGTGCCAGCAGCTCTTCCCCGGGAGATACGCAGTATTTT
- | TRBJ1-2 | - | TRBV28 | CASSNRASGYTF | TGTGCCAGCAGTAACAGGGCTTCGGGCTACACCTTC
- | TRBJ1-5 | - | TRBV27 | CASRANQPQHF | TGTGCCAGCAGGGCGAATCAGCCCCAGCATTTT
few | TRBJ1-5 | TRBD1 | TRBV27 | CASSSHRGSSNQPQHF | TGTGCCAGCAGTTCCCACAGGGGGTCTAGCAATCAGCCCCAGCATTTT
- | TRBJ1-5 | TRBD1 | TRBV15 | CATSRDRGRGHQPQHF | TGTGCCACCAGCAGAGATCGCGGCAGGGGGCATCAGCCCCAGCATTTT
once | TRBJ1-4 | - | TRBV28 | CASSTPNEKLFF | TGTGCCAGCAGTACCCCTAATGAAAAACTGTTTTTT
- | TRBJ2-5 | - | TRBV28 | CASSLPGSDQETQYF | TGTGCCAGCAGTTTACCCGGGAGTGACCAAGAGACCCAGTACTTC
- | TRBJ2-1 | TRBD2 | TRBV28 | CASRKGLAGVYNEQFF | TGTGCCAGCAGAAAAGGGCTAGCGGGAGTTTACAATGAGCAGTTCTTC
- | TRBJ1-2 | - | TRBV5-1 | CASSPGGGSRYGYTF | TGCGCCAGCAGCCCGGGCGGGGGCTCGAGGTATGGCTACACCTTC
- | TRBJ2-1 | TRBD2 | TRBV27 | CASREIAGGNNEQFF | TGTGCCAGCAGGGAAATAGCGGGAGGGAATAATGAGCAGTTCTTC
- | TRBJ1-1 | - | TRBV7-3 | CASSLTVTGDTEAFF | TGTGCCAGCAGCTTAACCGTGACCGGGGACACTGAAGCTTTCTTT
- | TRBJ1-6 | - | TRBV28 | CASSFWESALHF | TGTGCCAGCAGTTTCTGGGAATCGGCCCTCCACTTT
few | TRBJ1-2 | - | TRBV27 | CASSPTWGANYGYTF | TGTGCCAGCAGTCCGACCTGGGGAGCTAACTATGGCTACACCTTC
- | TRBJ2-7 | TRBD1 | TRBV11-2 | CASSPNLDRASYEQYF | TGTGCCAGCAGCCCGAACTTAGACAGGGCTTCCTACGAGCAGTACTTC
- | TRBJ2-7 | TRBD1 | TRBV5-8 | CASSRTGTALYEQYF | TGTGCCAGCAGCCGTACCGGGACAGCACTGTACGAGCAGTACTTC
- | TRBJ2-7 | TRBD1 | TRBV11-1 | CASSPQDRVYLYEQYF | TGTGCCAGCAGCCCTCAGGACAGGGTTTATTTGTACGAGCAGTACTTC
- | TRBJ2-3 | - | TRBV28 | CASKTGSDTQYF | TGTGCCAGCAAAACGGGGTCAGATACGCAGTATTTT
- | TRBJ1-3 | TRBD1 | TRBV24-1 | CATSDPRGPGNTIYF | TGTGCCACCAGTGATCCTAGGGGGCCTGGAAACACCATATATTTT